A single sample is the source of the 24 T cell receptor beta chains below, sequenced in a study of vaccination and CD4 T cells after COVID-19. Sequenced with the Oncomine TCR Beta short-read assay was DNA taken from cultured CD4+ T cells. TCRdb reprocessed the PCR reads via MiXCR and lists one record per CDR3 protein. The table shows around 8,100 distinct CDR3 sequences, with under 35% occurring only once. As for treatment: roughly nine-day PBMC culture with coronavirus spike peptide pools or control peptides (ViraFEST assay). No antigen has been assigned to these receptors. Sequencing was carried out using cultured CD4+ T cells from blood. The source is a human donor with COVID-19.

The V call is TRBV19, the J call TRBJ2-3, with 7 bases fitting TRBD1. The length of the CDR3 is 14 residues. Germline assignment: CDR1 LNHDA and CDR2 SQIVND (reference sequence). J gave up 1 base and V 4 bases, and 2 bases lay outside the gene matches. The DNA for the CDR3 is TGTGCCAGTAGTACCACAGGGGGCACAGATACGCAGTATTTT. It translates to CASSTTGGTDTQYF.

This clonotype came up a few times. V is TRBV10-3 and J is TRBJ1-5, with D uncertain. CDR1 ENHRY and CDR2 SYGVKD come from the germline V gene. V shed 5 bases and J shed 5 bases, with 7 bases lying between them. This CDR3 has 12 amino acids. DNA of the CDR3: TGTGCCATCAGTATAAATGATCAGCCCCAGCATTTT. This codes for CAISINDQPQHF.

This clonotype was seen a handful of times. The chain combines TRBV7-2 with TRBJ2-4; 7 positions agree with TRBD2. J was trimmed by 1 base and V by 6 bases; bases with no gene match: 3. Germline CDR1 and CDR2: SGHTA and FQGNSA. The CDR3 extends over 14 amino acids. The CDR3 loop is CASRGGSAKNIQYF. The CDR3 DNA reads TGTGCCAGCAGGGGGGGGTCGGCCAAAAACATTCAGTACTTC.

The rearrangement uses TRBV7-8 and TRBJ2-1; 9 positions agree with TRBD2. This CDR3 has 15 residues. Germline loops: CDR1 SGHVS, CDR2 FQNEAQ. The ends lost 2 bases at V and 7 bases at J; junction bases unmatched: 6. CDR3 sequence: CASSLSLAGSNEQFF. The CDR3 region has the DNA TGTGCCAGCAGCTTAAGTCTAGCGGGATCAAATGAGCAGTTCTTC.

The rearrangement links TRBV4-2 to TRBJ2-5; a weak D match, TRBD2 (6 bases). The CDR3 is 15 residues long. Germline CDR1 and CDR2: LGHNA and YNFKEQ. V was pared by 0 bases and J by 1 base, with 9 bases between. The CDR3, as DNA: TGTGCCAGCAGCCAAGAGGGGCGGGGCCAAGAGACCCAGTACTTC. Translation: CASSQEGRGQETQYF.

This clonotype is medium-sized by share. This sequence joins TRBV27 and TRBJ2-3; no clear D. Trimming cost V 2 bases and J 1 base, with 7 bases left between them. The CDR3 length is 14 residues. CDR1 and CDR2 (germline): MNHEY, SMNVEV (reference sequence). The CDR3 reads CASSLGVGTDTQYF. The CDR3 region has the DNA TGTGCCAGCAGTTTAGGGGTGGGCACAGATACGCAGTATTTT.

The rearrangement links TRBV5-1 to TRBJ1-1; D is uncertain. V lost 1 base to trimming and J lost 3 bases, with 10 bases between them. Per the germline V gene, CDR1 is SGHRS and CDR2 is YFSETQ. This CDR3 is built from 14 residues. CDR3 DNA sequence: TGCGCCAGCAGCTTGCAAGGATCGGACACTGAAGCTTTCTTT. Translating gives CASSLQGSDTEAFF.

The chain uses TRBV11-2 and TRBJ1-6; 9 bases line up with TRBD1. With 7 bases clipped from V and 9 bases from J, the junction kept 7 bases outside the gene matches. The CDR3 length is 14 residues. CDR1 SGHAT and CDR2 FQNNGV come from the germline V gene. The CDR3 reads CASTSTGGFSPLHF. For the CDR3, the DNA is TGTGCCAGCACCTCAACAGGGGGCTTTTCACCCCTCCACTTT. The whole variable domain, filled in from reference TRBV11-2 and TRBJ1-6, reads EAGVAQSPRYKIIEKRQSVAFWCNPISGHATLYWYQQILGQGPKLLIQFQNNGVVDDSQLPKDRFSAERLKGVDSTLKIQPAKLEDSAVYLCASTSTGGFSPLHFGNGTRLTVT.

This clonotype was observed a few times. The chain joins TRBV7-2 to TRBJ1-1; D unclear. V lost 5 bases, J lost 11 bases, and 18 bases lay in between. This CDR3 is 13 amino acids long. Germline V gene lookup returns CDR1 SGHTA and CDR2 FQGNSA. The DNA of the CDR3 is TGTGCCAGCAGCCCATCGGGGTCCCCAGGCGCTTTCTTT. Translating gives CASSPSGSPGAFF. The full variable domain, with the rest looked up from reference TRBV7-2 and TRBJ1-1, is GAGVSQSPSNKVTEKGKDVELRCDPISGHTALYWYRQSLGQGLEFLIYFQGNSAPDKSGLPSDRFSAERTGGSVSTLTIQRTQQEDSAVYLCASSPSGSPGAFFGQGTRLTVV.

The CDR3 sequence is CASSLAGTGDGYTF. The CDR3 nucleotides read TGTGCCAGCAGTTTAGCGGGGACAGGGGACGGCTACACCTTC. The chain recombines TRBV27 with TRBJ1-2, with TRBD1 matching over 10 bases. Losses at the gene ends were 2 bases for V and 8 bases for J; bases not matched to a gene: 5. The germline CDR1 and CDR2 sequences are MNHEY and SMNVEV (reference sequence). The CDR3 loop spans 14 amino acids.

This chain connects TRBV6-2 or TRBV6-3 to TRBJ2-1, with D tentatively TRBD2 (5 bases). This CDR3 is 16 amino acids long. CDR1 and CDR2 (germline): MNHEY, SVGEGT. V gave up 6 bases and J gave up 4 bases, with 19 bases separating them. Here the CDR3 DNA reads TGTGCCAGCAGCCGGGAAACAGCACTCGGTTACAATGAGCAGTTCTTC. Amino acids: CASSRETALGYNEQFF.

The chain combines TRBV12-3 or TRBV12-4 with TRBJ2-7, with 9 bases identical to TRBD2. With V trimmed by 3 bases and J by 2 bases, 5 bases remained unmatched. The CDR3 consists of 15 residues. For the CDR3, the DNA is TGTGCCAGCAGTTTCGGGGGCGGGGGGGCCTACGAGCAGTACTTC. Translation gives CASSFGGGGAYEQYF.

This clonotype is medium-sized by share. The CDR3 DNA reads TGTGCCAGCAGCTTAGCGGGGGCCACTGAAGCTTTCTTT. It is translated as CASSLAGATEAFF. V is TRBV7-2 and J is TRBJ1-1, with D possibly TRBD1 on 6 matching bases. The CDR3 loop spans 13 amino acids. Germline-derived CDR1 and CDR2 are SGHTA and FQGNSA. V shed 0 bases and J shed 4 bases, with 6 bases lying between them.

The chain is built from TRBV2 and TRBJ1-5, with D uncertain. V shed 6 bases and J shed 6 bases, with 18 bases lying between them. CDR3 length equals 15 residues. Per the germline V gene, CDR1 is SNHLY and CDR2 is FYNNEI. CDR3 nucleotide sequence: TGTGCCAGCAGGGTCGAGAAAGTCCCCGGTCAGCCCCAGCATTTT. Translation: CASRVEKVPGQPQHF.

The gene calls are TRBV19 and TRBJ2-7; the D is unclear. Germline CDR1 and CDR2: LNHDA and SQIVND (reference sequence). The CDR3 loop spans 10 amino acids. Trimming cost V 11 bases and J 5 bases, with 10 bases left between them. CDR3 DNA sequence: TGTGCCGGAAAAAATAACGAGCAGTACTTC. As protein: CAGKNNEQYF.

The rearrangement joins TRBV6-5 to TRBJ2-1, with TRBD2 matching over 9 bases. Germline CDR1 is MNHEY and CDR2 is SVGAGI. V dropped 0 bases and J dropped 7; count of bases not matched to a gene: 10. The CDR3 has 17 residues. The CDR3 bases are TGTGCCAGCAGTTACTCGTCCGGCGGGGGGGCCCGGAATGAGCAGTTCTTC. It specifies CASSYSSGGGARNEQFF.

This chain uses TRBV11-2 with TRBJ1-2, with D unclear. This CDR3 is 14 amino acids long. The germline V gene has CDR1 SGHAT and CDR2 FQNNGV. Trimming shortened V by 1 base and J by 3 bases, and 9 bases separated the two germline ends. CDR3 nucleotides: TGTGCCAGCAGCTTAGGTCGAGTCGACTATGGCTACACCTTC. Amino acid sequence: CASSLGRVDYGYTF.

The chain joins TRBV7-9 to TRBJ1-2; D is uncertain. V was trimmed by 2 bases and J by 0 bases, leaving 10 bases between them. Germline V gene lookup returns CDR1 SEHNR and CDR2 FQNEAQ (reference sequence). This CDR3 has 15 amino acids. Here the CDR3 reads CASSLMDASNYGYTF. The CDR3 nucleotides are TGTGCCAGCAGCTTAATGGACGCCTCTAACTATGGCTACACCTTC. Looking up the rest from reference TRBV7-9 and TRBJ1-2 gives the full variable domain: DTGVSQNPRHKITKRGQNVTFRCDPISEHNRLYWYRQTLGQGPEFLTYFQNEAQLEKSRLLSDRFSAERPKGSFSTLEIQRTEQGDSAMYLCASSLMDASNYGYTFGSGTRLTVV.

Written as DNA, the CDR3 is TGTGCCAGCTCACCTAAGGGACTCATGAACACTGAAGCTTTCTTT. It codes for CASSPKGLMNTEAFF. J is TRBJ1-1 and V is TRBV18, with D possibly matching TRBD1 (5 bases). Trimming stripped 3 bases from V and 0 bases from J, with 11 bases between. This CDR3 is built from 15 residues. Germline CDR1 KGHSH, CDR2 LQKENI.

V gene TRBV28 combines with J gene TRBJ2-1; 8 nucleotides align to TRBD2. The last part of the DNA fits TRBJ2-7 better; the J call may be wrong. CDR3 length: 17 residues. Germline assignment: CDR1 MDHEN and CDR2 SYDVKM. The DNA for the CDR3 is TGTGCCAGCAGTTTACTAGGTGGGAGGCTTCTAGCGGGCGAGCAGTACTTC. Translation: CASSLLGGRLLAGEQYF.

The gene calls are TRBV4-1 and TRBJ1-2; TRBD1 matches 7 bases. The CDR3 loop spans 14 amino acids. The V segment lost 2 bases and the J segment 6 bases; nucleotides outside the gene matches: 6. The germline gives CDR1 MGHRA, CDR2 YSYEKL. The chain's CDR3 is CASSQPDRVHGYTF. The CDR3 DNA follows: TGCGCCAGCAGCCAACCTGACAGGGTTCATGGCTACACCTTC.

The chain links TRBV6-1 to TRBJ1-2, with TRBD1 matching 7 bases. CDR3 length: 15 residues. The germline gives CDR1 MNHNS, CDR2 SASEGT. The trim removed 7 bases at V and 4 bases at J, leaving 12 bases unmatched. The CDR3 protein is CASTQGVQGSYGYTF. CDR3 nucleotides: TGTGCCAGCACCCAGGGGGTGCAGGGTTCCTATGGCTACACCTTC.

This chain connects TRBV5-1 to TRBJ2-1; 7 bases line up with TRBD1. V shed 2 bases, J shed 1 base, and the junction held 12 bases outside the gene matches. The CDR3 is 18 amino acids. Looked up from germline, CDR1 is SGHRS and CDR2 is YFSETQ. As DNA, the CDR3 is TGCGCCAGCAGCTTTAACCCACCCGGGACAGCGTCCTACAATGAGCAGTTCTTC. This sequence encodes CASSFNPPGTASYNEQFF.

The chain links TRBV20-1 to TRBJ2-3; no definite D call. The length of the CDR3 is 11 residues. V lost 3 bases, J lost 6 bases, and 7 bases lay in between. The germline gives CDR1 DFQATT, CDR2 SNEGSKA (reference sequence). CDR3 residues: CSASLWDTQYF. CDR3 in DNA: TGCAGTGCTAGTCTATGGGATACGCAGTATTTT.